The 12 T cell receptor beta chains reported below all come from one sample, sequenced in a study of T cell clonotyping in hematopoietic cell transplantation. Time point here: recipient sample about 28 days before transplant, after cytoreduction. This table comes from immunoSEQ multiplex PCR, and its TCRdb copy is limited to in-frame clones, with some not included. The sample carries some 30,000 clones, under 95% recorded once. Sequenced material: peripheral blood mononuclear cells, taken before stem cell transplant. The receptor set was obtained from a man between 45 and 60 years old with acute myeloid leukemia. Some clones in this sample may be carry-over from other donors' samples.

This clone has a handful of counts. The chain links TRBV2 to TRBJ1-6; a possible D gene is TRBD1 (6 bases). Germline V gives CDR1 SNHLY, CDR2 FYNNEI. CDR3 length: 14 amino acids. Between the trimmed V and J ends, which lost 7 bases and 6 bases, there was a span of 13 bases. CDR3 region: CASKGVVPNSPLHF. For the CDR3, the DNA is TGTGCCAGCAAGGGGGTGGTCCCTAATTCACCCCTCCACTTT.

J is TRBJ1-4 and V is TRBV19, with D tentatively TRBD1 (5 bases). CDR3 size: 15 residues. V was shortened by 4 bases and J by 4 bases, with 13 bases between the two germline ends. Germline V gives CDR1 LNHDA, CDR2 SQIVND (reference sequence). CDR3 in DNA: TGTGCCAGTAGTAGCCCACGAGGGGATAATGAAAAACTGTTTTTT. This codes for CASSSPRGDNEKLFF.

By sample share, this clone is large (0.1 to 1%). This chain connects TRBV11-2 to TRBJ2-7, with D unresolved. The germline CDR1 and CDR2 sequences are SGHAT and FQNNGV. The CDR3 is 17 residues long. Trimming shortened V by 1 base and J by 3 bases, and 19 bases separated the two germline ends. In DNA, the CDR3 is TGTGCCAGCAGCTTAGGATTCTCCGGGCTGCTAGGCTACGAGCAGTACTTC. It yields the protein CASSLGFSGLLGYEQYF.

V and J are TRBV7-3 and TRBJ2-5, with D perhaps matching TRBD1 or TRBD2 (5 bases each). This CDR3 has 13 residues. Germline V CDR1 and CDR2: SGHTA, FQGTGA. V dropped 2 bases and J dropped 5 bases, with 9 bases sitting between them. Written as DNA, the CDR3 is TGTGCCAGCAGCTTAGGCAGGGACGAGACCCAGTACTTC. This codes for CASSLGRDETQYF.

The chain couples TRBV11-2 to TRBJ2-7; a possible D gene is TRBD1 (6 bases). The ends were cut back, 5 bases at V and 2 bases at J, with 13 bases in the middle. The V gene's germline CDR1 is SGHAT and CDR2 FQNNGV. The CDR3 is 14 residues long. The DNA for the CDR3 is TGTGCCAGCAGCGAAAACAGGGTACCCTACGAGCAGTACTTC. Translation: CASSENRVPYEQYF.

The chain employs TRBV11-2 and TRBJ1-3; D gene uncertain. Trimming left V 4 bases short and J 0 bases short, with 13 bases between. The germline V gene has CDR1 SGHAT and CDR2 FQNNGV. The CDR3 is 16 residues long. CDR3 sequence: CASSSLRGASGNTIYF. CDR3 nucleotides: TGTGCCAGCAGCTCCTTGCGCGGCGCCTCTGGAAACACCATATATTTT.

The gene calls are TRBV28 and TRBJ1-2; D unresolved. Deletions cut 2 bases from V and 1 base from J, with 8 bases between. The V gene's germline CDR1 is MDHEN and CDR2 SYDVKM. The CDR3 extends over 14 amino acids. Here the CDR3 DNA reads TGTGCCAGCAGTTTACAGGTAGTTAACTATGGCTACACCTTC. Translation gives CASSLQVVNYGYTF.

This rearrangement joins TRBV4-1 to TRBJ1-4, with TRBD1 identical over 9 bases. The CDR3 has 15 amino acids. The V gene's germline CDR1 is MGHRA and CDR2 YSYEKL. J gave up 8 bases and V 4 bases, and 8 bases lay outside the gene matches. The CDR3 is CASSLQGASGEKLFF. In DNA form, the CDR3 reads TGCGCCAGCAGCCTACAGGGGGCATCAGGGGAAAAACTGTTTTTT.

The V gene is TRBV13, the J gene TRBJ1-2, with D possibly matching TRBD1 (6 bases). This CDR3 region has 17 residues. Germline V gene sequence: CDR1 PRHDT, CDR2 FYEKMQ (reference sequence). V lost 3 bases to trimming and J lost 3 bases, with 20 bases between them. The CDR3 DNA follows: TGTGCCAGCAGCTTGTCGCCCGGGACAACCGTCGACTATGGCTACACCTTC. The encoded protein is CASSLSPGTTVDYGYTF. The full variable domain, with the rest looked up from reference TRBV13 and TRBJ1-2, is AAGVIQSPRHLIKEKRETATLKCYPIPRHDTVYWYQQGPGQDPQFLISFYEKMQSDKGSIPDRFSAQQFSDYHSELNMSSLELGDSALYFCASSLSPGTTVDYGYTFGSGTRLTVV.

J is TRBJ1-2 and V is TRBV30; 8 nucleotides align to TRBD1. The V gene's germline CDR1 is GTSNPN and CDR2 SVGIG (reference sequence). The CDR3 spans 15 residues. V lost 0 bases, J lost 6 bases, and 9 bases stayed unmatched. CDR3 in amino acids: CAWSVWTGSEDGYTF. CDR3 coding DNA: TGTGCCTGGAGTGTTTGGACAGGGTCGGAAGATGGCTACACCTTC.

The CDR3, as DNA: TGTGCCTGGAAAAAGGACAGCGACTATGGCTACACCTTC. Its translation is CAWKKDSDYGYTF. The chain is built from TRBV30 and TRBJ1-2; D perhaps matches TRBD1 (6 bases). CDR1 is GTSNPN and CDR2 is SVGIG in the germline V gene (reference sequence). Deletions cut 4 bases from V and 3 bases from J, with 12 bases between. This CDR3 has 13 amino acids.

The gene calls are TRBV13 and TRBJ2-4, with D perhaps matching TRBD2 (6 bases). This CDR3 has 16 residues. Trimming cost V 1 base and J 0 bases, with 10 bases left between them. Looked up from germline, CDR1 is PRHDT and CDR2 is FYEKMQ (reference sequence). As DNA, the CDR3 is TGTGCCAGCAGCTTAGCAGCGGGTTTAGCCAAAAACATTCAGTACTTC. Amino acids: CASSLAAGLAKNIQYF.